A single sample gave rise to the 7 T cell receptor beta chains below, sequenced in a study of T cells in Graves' hyperthyroidism and ophthalmopathy. The investigators amplified TCR beta CDR3 regions from RNA transcripts. The HTBI set primed first-round TCR CDR3 RT-PCR. TCRdb fed the multiplex PCR reads into MiXCR, producing one record per CDR3 protein. The sample consists of 550,000 to 650,000 distinct CDR3 sequences, 13% to 15% of them appearing once. The sequencing sample was made of blood. The receptors stem from a woman aged 40 to 50 with Graves' hyperthyroidism.

This chain connects TRBV6-6 to TRBJ1-4; D not resolved. This CDR3 has 16 amino acids. V was pared by 0 bases and J by 4 bases, with 12 bases between. Germline-derived CDR1 and CDR2 are MNHNY and SVGAGI (reference sequence). This CDR3 reads CASSYSSGRVNEKLFF. CDR3 sequence (DNA): TGTGCCAGCAGTTACTCGAGCGGACGGGTTAATGAAAAACTGTTTTTT.

This clonotype was counted ten times or more. This chain connects TRBV20-1 to TRBJ2-1; TRBD1 might be the D (7 bases). The CDR3 covers 15 residues. Germline CDR1 is DFQATT and CDR2 is SNEGSKA (reference sequence). The V gene lost 3 bases and the J gene lost 8 bases, with 20 bases spanning the gap. The CDR3 loop is CSASSRPTRGDEQFF. For the CDR3, the DNA is TGCAGTGCTAGCTCCAGACCCACCAGGGGGGATGAGCAGTTCTTC.

In its sample, this clonotype was seen many times. This chain connects TRBV6-1 to TRBJ2-5, with D perhaps matching TRBD2 (5 bases). The CDR3 covers 14 residues. Between the trimmed V and J ends, which lost 2 bases and 4 bases, there was a span of 11 bases. Looked up from germline, CDR1 is MNHNS and CDR2 is SASEGT. The CDR3 sequence: CASSEWTSRETQYF. In DNA, the CDR3 is TGTGCCAGCAGTGAATGGACTTCTAGAGAGACCCAGTACTTC.

This sequence joins TRBV11-3 and TRBJ2-1; D unclear. Trimming removed 0 bases from V and 7 bases from J, with 16 bases in between. Per germline, CDR1 SGHNT and CDR2 YENEEA. The length of the CDR3 is 16 residues. DNA for the CDR3: TGTGCCAGCAGCTTAGACCCGATGAGCCCGTGGAATGAGCAGTTCTTC. Residues: CASSLDPMSPWNEQFF.

The V call is TRBV20-1, the J call TRBJ2-5; D is undetermined. The CDR3 extends over 13 amino acids. Germline V gene data show CDR1 as DFQATT and CDR2 as SNEGSKA (reference sequence). Trimming removed 0 bases at V and 2 bases at J, with 7 bases between. This CDR3 is CSARDSRQETQYF. The CDR3, as DNA: TGCAGTGCTAGAGATTCACGGCAAGAGACCCAGTACTTC.

This chain joins TRBV4-1 and TRBJ2-7; the D is unclear. From germline, CDR1 is MGHRA and CDR2 YSYEKL. The length of the CDR3 is 14 residues. Between the trimmed V and J ends, which lost 1 base and 0 bases, there was a span of 7 bases. The CDR3 DNA follows: TGCGCCAGCAGCCAAGCGGAGCTCTCCTACGAGCAGTACTTC. Its protein product is CASSQAELSYEQYF.

On this clonotype itself: A read error may produce the germline difference seen at one junction end. This sequence joins TRBV5-1 and TRBJ2-2, with D tentatively TRBD2 (5 bases). Germline V CDR1 and CDR2: SGHRS, YFSETQ. CDR3 length: 15 amino acids. In DNA form, the CDR3 reads TGCGCCAGCAGCCAAAACCGGGGAAGCACCGAGGAGCTGTTTTTT. Translation gives CASSQNRGSTEELFF.